This TCR beta chain was recovered during a study of blood T cell repertoires in COVID-19. The overall study: Sites in the United States, Italy and Spain provided acute and convalescent COVID-19 samples. The cDNA or gDNA used as material had been derived from T cells, B-cell-depleted T cells, or PBMCs.

In the study's own analysis: How many nucleated cells were present was estimated from reference gene primer amplification. Profiled with immunoSEQ multiplex PCR; TCRdb holds only in-frame clones, not every one. The V and J calls and clone size are taken from that table; D and trimming were inferred from the DNA. Among about 260,000 clones listed, 88% were seen once. Germline CDR1 is SNHLY and CDR2 is FYNNEI. This CDR3 is built from 12 residues. The V gene lost 7 bases and the J gene lost 5 bases, with 11 bases spanning the gap. This clone was seen more than once but under ten times. V and J are TRBV2 and TRBJ1-1; D perhaps matches TRBD1 (5 bases). This sequence originates from a human donor in a cohort sampled during active COVID-19. The specimen sequenced was peripheral blood. CDR3 loop: CASISRGTEAFF. Written as DNA, the CDR3 is TGTGCCAGCATATCTCGGGGGACTGAAGCTTTCTTT.